This TCR beta chain was captured by sequencing in a study of radiation and T cells in renal cell carcinoma. A note on this clone: Its antigen remains unknown.

Overall study findings and caveats: Pretreatment tumor biopsies were lacking, so baseline clonotypes are unknown. Top tumor clonotypes rose in blood 2 weeks post-radiation, then contracted.

The repertoire was sequenced with immunoSEQ multiplex PCR; TCRdb's copy has only in-frame clones and lacks some. The sample has about 150,000 clones, about 85% seen once. The time point was: baseline pretreatment blood. As to treatment: 15 Gy SBRT to primary tumor, nephrectomy 4 weeks later. Germline V gives CDR1 LNHDA, CDR2 SQIVND (reference sequence). The CDR3 runs to 16 residues. Trimming shortened V by 5 bases and J by 2 bases, and 16 bases separated the two germline ends. This clonotype was sampled from a woman in her 70s with renal cell carcinoma. V and J are TRBV19 and TRBJ1-3, with TRBD1 as a possible D gene (5 bases). The sequencing used blood, collected from a patient whose treatment included radiotherapy and nephrectomy. The CDR3 DNA follows: TGTGCCAGTAGTCCCCAAAATAAGGGACCTGGAAACACCATATATTTT. Translating it yields CASSPQNKGPGNTIYF.